The clone carrying this T cell receptor beta chain has only one observation. The antigen is not known. The record originates from a study of shared clonotypes between healthy human individuals. Study information: A few men and a couple of women, aged 18 to 49, were donors. Broader study findings: The expectation was that sequencing depth would affect clonotype sharing among donors. Non-shared clonotypes showed lower generation probabilities than clonotypes common to all four donors.

The data were produced by immunoSEQ multiplex PCR, yet TCRdb's version contains in-frame clones alone and is incomplete. The table records 2.3 million or so clones, just over 90% of them present only once. Every one of the donors was a Caucasian adult that lived in Nashville, Tennessee. J gave up 4 bases and V 6 bases, and 8 bases lay outside the gene matches. From germline, CDR1 is MNHNY and CDR2 SVGAGI (reference sequence). CDR3 length equals 15 residues. The sample consisted of naive CD4+ T cells from PBMCs. The subset: CD45RA+ positively selected. The chain has TRBV6-6 and TRBJ2-1; TRBD1 matches at 8 bases. This receptor was identified in a man aged 18-30 years in good health. Some clones in this sample may be carry-over from other donors' samples. CDR3 loop: CASRGNRGTYNEQFF. Written as DNA, the CDR3 is TGTGCCAGCAGGGGGAACAGGGGGACTTACAATGAGCAGTTCTTC.